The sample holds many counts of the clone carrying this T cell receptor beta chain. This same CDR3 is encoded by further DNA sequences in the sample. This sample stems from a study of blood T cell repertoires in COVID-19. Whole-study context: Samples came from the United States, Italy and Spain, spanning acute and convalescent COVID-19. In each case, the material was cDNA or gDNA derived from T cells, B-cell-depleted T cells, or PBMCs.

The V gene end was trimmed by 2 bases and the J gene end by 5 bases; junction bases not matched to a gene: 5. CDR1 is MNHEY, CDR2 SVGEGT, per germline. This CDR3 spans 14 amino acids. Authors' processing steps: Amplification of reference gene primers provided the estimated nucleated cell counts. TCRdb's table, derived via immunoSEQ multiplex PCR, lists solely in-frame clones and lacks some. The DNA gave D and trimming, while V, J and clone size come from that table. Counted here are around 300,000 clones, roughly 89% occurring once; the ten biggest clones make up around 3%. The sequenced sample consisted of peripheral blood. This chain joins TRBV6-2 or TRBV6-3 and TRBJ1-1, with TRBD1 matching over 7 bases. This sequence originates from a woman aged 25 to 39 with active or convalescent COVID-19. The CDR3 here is CASSYTTGVTEAFF. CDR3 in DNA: TGTGCCAGCAGTTACACCACAGGGGTTACTGAAGCTTTCTTT.